This T cell receptor beta chain was captured in a study of T cells after yellow fever vaccination. General study points: Once the booster was given, most primary-vaccination clones reappeared, at roughly 96% for CD4 and roughly 91% for CD8. Across the CD4 and CD8 compartments, a small share of clonotypes was present in both.

Between the trimmed V and J ends, which lost 4 bases and 6 bases, there was a span of 7 bases. Germline CDR1 reads SGHRS; CDR2 reads YFSETQ. This CDR3 contains 12 residues. There are many counts of this clonotype. The target antigen is unknown. Generation of TCR cDNA used 5'RACE template switching (which added a universal primer site and UMIs). TCRdb re-derived calls from the 5' RACE reads in MiXCR, one entry per CDR3 protein. Among 150,000 to 200,000 distinct CDR3 sequences listed, 6.2% were seen once. The receptor comes from a man between 18 and 35 years old who received the YFV17D yellow fever vaccine. This specimen was CD4+ T cells sorted from PBMCs, taken on the day of the first yellow fever vaccination. The J gene is TRBJ2-2, the V gene TRBV5-1; either TRBD1 or TRBD2 may supply D (5 bases each). The CDR3 sequence: CASSPGPGELFF. The CDR3 DNA reads TGCGCCAGCAGCCCGGGACCCGGGGAGCTGTTTTTT. The full variable domain, with the rest looked up from reference TRBV5-1 and TRBJ2-2, is KAGVTQTPRYLIKTRGQQVTLSCSPISGHRSVSWYQQTPGQGLQFLFEYFSETQRNKGNFPGRFSGRQFSNSRSEMNVSTLELGDSALYLCASSPGPGELFFGEGSRLTVL.